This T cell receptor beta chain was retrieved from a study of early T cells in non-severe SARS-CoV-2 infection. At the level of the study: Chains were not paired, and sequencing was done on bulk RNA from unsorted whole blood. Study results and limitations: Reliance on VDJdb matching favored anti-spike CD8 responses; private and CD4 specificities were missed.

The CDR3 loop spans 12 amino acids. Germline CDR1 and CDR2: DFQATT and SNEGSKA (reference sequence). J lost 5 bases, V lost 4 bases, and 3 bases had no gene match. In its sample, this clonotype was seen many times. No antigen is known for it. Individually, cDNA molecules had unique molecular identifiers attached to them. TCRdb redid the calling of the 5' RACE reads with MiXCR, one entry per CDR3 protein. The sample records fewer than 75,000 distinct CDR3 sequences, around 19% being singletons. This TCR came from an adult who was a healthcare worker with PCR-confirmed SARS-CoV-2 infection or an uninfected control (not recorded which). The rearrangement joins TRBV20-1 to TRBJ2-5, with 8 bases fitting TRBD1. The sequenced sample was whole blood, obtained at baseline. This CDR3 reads CSATGGFETQYF. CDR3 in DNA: TGCAGTGCTACAGGGGGCTTCGAGACCCAGTACTTC.